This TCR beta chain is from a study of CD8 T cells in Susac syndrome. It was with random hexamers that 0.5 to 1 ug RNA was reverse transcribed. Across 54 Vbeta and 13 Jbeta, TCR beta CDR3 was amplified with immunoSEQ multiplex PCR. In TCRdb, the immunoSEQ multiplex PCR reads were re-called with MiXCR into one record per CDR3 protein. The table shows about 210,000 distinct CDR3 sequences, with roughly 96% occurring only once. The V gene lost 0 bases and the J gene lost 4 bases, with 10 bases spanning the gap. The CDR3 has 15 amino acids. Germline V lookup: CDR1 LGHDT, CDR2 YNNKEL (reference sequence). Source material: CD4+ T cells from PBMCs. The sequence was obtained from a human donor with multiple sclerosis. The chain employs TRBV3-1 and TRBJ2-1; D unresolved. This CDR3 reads CASSQDPTPYNEQFF. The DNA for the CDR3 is TGTGCCAGCAGCCAAGATCCAACCCCTTACAATGAGCAGTTCTTC.